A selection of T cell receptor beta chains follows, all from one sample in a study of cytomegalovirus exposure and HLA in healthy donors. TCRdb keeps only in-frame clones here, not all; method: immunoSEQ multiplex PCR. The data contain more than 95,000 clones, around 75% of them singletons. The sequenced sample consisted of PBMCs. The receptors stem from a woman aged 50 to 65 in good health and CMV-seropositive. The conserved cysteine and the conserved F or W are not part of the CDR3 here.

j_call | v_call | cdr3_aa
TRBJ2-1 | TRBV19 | ASSILGDRGYNEQF
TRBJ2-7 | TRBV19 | ASRDSDYEQY
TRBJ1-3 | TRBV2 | ASRGTLSGNTIY
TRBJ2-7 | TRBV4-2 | ASSQRGLGGDERY
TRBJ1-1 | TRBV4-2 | ASSRSGQRHTEAF
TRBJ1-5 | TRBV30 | AWSRREGGGNQPQH
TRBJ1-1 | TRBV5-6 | ASSLTLNTEAF
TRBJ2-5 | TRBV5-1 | ASSAGTGNQETQY
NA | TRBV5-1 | ASSPVAGGGPYEQY
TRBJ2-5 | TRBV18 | ASSSQGQETQY
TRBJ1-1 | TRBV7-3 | ASSFDRDTEAF
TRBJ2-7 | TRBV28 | ASSGPGSSYEQY
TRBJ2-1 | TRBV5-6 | ASSSQGAYNEQF
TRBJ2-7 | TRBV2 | ASSPLSGQY
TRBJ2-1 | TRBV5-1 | ASSYNGGSEQF
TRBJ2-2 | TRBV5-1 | ASSLDRMTGELF
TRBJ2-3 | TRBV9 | ASSAGTSGDTDTQY
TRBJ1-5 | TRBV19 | ASSDRHSNQPQH
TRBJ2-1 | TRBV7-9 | ASSLWGGSGRSYNEQF
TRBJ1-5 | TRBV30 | AWSVSRTQH
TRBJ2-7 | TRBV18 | ASSPGSAGNYEQY
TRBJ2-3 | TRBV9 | ASSVIMAGREERSDTQY
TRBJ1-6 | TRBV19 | ASSSHGTGGNSPLH
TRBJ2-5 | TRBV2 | ASSLRVETQY
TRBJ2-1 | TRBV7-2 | ASSLDLAGSSYNEQF